What follows are 21 T cell receptor beta chains derived from one specimen sequenced in a study of shared clonotypes between healthy human individuals. Sequencing used immunoSEQ multiplex PCR; TCRdb keeps in-frame clones, though not all of them. The repertoire has 1,100,000 or so clones, more than 75% of them found once; the top ten carry approximately 0.5%. Sequencing was performed on memory CD4+ T cells from PBMCs. Noted subset: CD45RA-negative fraction. These receptors were taken from a man aged 18 to 35 in good health. Some clones in this sample may be carry-over from other donors' samples.

The rearrangement uses TRBV7-7 and TRBJ2-5; D possibly uses TRBD1 or TRBD2 (5 bases each). V was trimmed by 1 base and J by 3 bases, leaving 12 bases between them. This CDR3 has 15 residues. Germline CDR1 is SSHAT and CDR2 is FNYEAQ (reference sequence). CDR3 in amino acids: CASSLGGVTEETQYF. CDR3 coding DNA: TGTGCCAGCAGCTTAGGAGGGGTTACGGAAGAGACCCAGTACTTC.

The chain couples TRBV28 to TRBJ1-1, with D maybe TRBD1 (5 bases). Trimming cost V 3 bases and J 10 bases, with 15 bases left between them. CDR3 length: 13 residues. CDR1 is MDHEN and CDR2 is SYDVKM in the germline V gene. CDR3 in amino acids: CASSFSGLYGAFF. The CDR3 DNA is TGTGCCAGCAGTTTTTCGGGGCTGTATGGAGCTTTCTTT.

This clone has a single count. The rearrangement joins TRBV20-1 to TRBJ1-2; tentatively, D is TRBD1 (6 bases). Germline loops: CDR1 DFQATT, CDR2 SNEGSKA (reference sequence). The CDR3 is 11 residues long. The CDR3 region has the DNA TGCTCCCTGGCAGGGGTCTATGGCTACACCTTC. Encoded protein: CSLAGVYGYTF.

The V and J genes are TRBV18 and TRBJ1-1, with D unclear. Trimming removed 5 bases from V and 1 base from J, with 11 bases in between. Germline CDR1 reads KGHSH; CDR2 reads LQKENI. The CDR3 consists of 14 residues. The CDR3 is CASSDPGENTEAFF. The CDR3 region has the DNA TGTGCCAGCTCAGACCCAGGTGAGAACACTGAAGCTTTCTTT.

The chain couples TRBV4-1 to TRBJ2-1; D may be TRBD2 (6 bases). CDR3 length: 14 amino acids. CDR1 and CDR2 (germline): MGHRA, YSYEKL. The V end was cut by 2 bases, the J end by 6 bases, with 11 bases between. This chain's CDR3 is CASSQQTSFNEQFF. CDR3 bases: TGCGCCAGCAGCCAACAGACTAGTTTCAATGAGCAGTTCTTC.

The chain recombines TRBV18 with TRBJ1-1; 7 bases fit TRBD1. V trimming: 6 bases; J trimming: 5 bases; junction bases outside the gene matches: 12. The CDR3 has 15 amino acids. Germline V gene data show CDR1 as KGHSH and CDR2 as LQKENI. As DNA, the CDR3 is TGTGCCAGCTCTCCGAGGACAGGATTGATGACTGAAGCTTTCTTT. Its protein product is CASSPRTGLMTEAFF.

Comment on this clone: Different DNA sequences within this sample yield the same CDR3. The chain couples TRBV6-5 to TRBJ1-2; maybe TRBD1 (6 bases). Germline V gene data show CDR1 as MNHEY and CDR2 as SVGAGI. The CDR3 is 13 amino acids. The V end was cut by 5 bases, the J end by 2 bases, with 9 bases between. As DNA, the CDR3 is TGTGCCAGCAGTCCACAGGGAAACTATGGCTACACCTTC. Protein sequence: CASSPQGNYGYTF.

This chain connects TRBV28 to TRBJ1-5; D not certain. CDR3 length equals 14 residues. Germline CDR1 and CDR2: MDHEN and SYDVKM. Deletions cut 6 bases from V and 7 bases from J, with 16 bases between. CDR3 protein: CASSPIILGQPQHF. In DNA, the CDR3 is TGTGCCAGCAGCCCCATTATCTTGGGCCAGCCCCAGCATTTT.

This sequence joins TRBV18 and TRBJ2-5; TRBD1 matches 7 bases. The CDR3 sequence is 14 residues long. V lost 4 bases and J lost 1; bases outside the gene matches: 3. The germline CDR1 and CDR2 sequences are KGHSH and LQKENI. This chain's CDR3 is CASSLGTVQETQYF. DNA for the CDR3: TGTGCCAGCTCACTCGGGACAGTCCAAGAGACCCAGTACTTC.

The gene calls are TRBV7-2 and TRBJ2-1, with 9 bases identical to TRBD2. The germline V gene has CDR1 SGHTA and CDR2 FQGNSA. J was trimmed by 5 bases and V by 1 base; bases with no gene match: 3. This CDR3 is 15 amino acids long. CDR3 coding DNA: TGTGCCAGCAGCTTAGTCGGGACTAGCCACAATGAGCAGTTCTTC. Encoded protein: CASSLVGTSHNEQFF.

V is TRBV5-1 and J is TRBJ2-6; 8 positions match TRBD2. The junction had 4 bases not matched to a gene; V was cut back by 0 bases and J by 2 bases. The V gene's germline CDR1 is SGHRS and CDR2 YFSETQ. The CDR3 has 17 amino acids. CDR3 in amino acids: CASSLEAGGPGANVLTF. CDR3 coding DNA: TGCGCCAGCAGCTTGGAGGCGGGAGGTCCTGGGGCCAACGTCCTGACTTTC.

This clone was seen repeatedly, ten times or more. The chain has TRBV27 and TRBJ2-1; D ambiguous. V was clipped by 4 bases and J by 4 bases, with 17 bases between them. Germline V lookup: CDR1 MNHEY, CDR2 SMNVEV (reference sequence). There are 16 residues in the CDR3. The CDR3: CASSSAWLGIYNEQFF. The CDR3 DNA sequence: TGTGCCAGCAGTTCCGCCTGGCTAGGGATATACAATGAGCAGTTCTTC.

This chain connects TRBV6-5 to TRBJ1-1, with 8 positions matching TRBD1. Germline V gives CDR1 MNHEY, CDR2 SVGAGI. The CDR3 extends over 12 amino acids. Unmatched junction bases numbered 2, after V lost 3 bases and J lost 8 bases. CDR3 region: CASSYPGGEAFF. DNA for the CDR3: TGTGCCAGCAGTTATCCAGGGGGCGAAGCTTTCTTT.

This clone has a single count. The chain is built from TRBV11-2 and TRBJ1-2, with D perhaps matching TRBD1 (5 bases). This CDR3 has 17 residues. Germline lookup yields CDR1 SGHAT and CDR2 FQNNGV. Trimming shortened V by 0 bases and J by 7 bases, and 21 bases separated the two germline ends. As DNA, the CDR3 is TGTGCCAGCAGCTTAGATCTGGCAACCGGGGCAGAACGTGGCTACACCTTC. Its translation: CASSLDLATGAERGYTF. Variable domain in full (rest from reference TRBV11-2 and TRBJ1-2): EAGVAQSPRYKIIEKRQSVAFWCNPISGHATLYWYQQILGQGPKLLIQFQNNGVVDDSQLPKDRFSAERLKGVDSTLKIQPAKLEDSAVYLCASSLDLATGAERGYTFGSGTRLTVV.

CDR3 nucleotide sequence: TGTGCCAGTAGTCCCTACAGGGCTGGCACTGAAGCTTTCTTT. Its protein is CASSPYRAGTEAFF. V is TRBV19 and J is TRBJ1-1; the D gene is possibly TRBD1 (6 bases). The CDR3 is 14 amino acids. Germline V CDR1 and CDR2: LNHDA, SQIVND (reference sequence). V was trimmed by 5 bases and J by 4 bases, leaving 14 bases between them.

The CDR3 nucleotides are TGTGCCAGCAGCTGGGGACAGGGGATCCGTTCACCCCTCCACTTT. Translation: CASSWGQGIRSPLHF. The chain is built from TRBV5-5 and TRBJ1-6; 10 bases fit TRBD1. V trimming: 3 bases; J trimming: 9 bases; junction bases outside the gene matches: 6. Germline assignment: CDR1 SGHKS and CDR2 YYEKEE (reference sequence). The CDR3 runs to 15 residues.

This clone was recorded only once. The chain uses TRBV28 and TRBJ1-1; 12 nucleotides agree with TRBD1. V dropped 6 bases and J dropped 10; count of bases not matched to a gene: 9. The V gene's germline CDR1 is MDHEN and CDR2 SYDVKM. CDR3 length equals 14 residues. The CDR3 here is CASSSTGTGGAAFF. The CDR3 coding sequence is TGTGCCAGCAGCTCGACCGGGACAGGGGGCGCAGCTTTCTTT.

V is TRBV5-1 and J is TRBJ1-4; 9 bases map to TRBD1. V was pared by 4 bases and J by 5 bases, with 6 bases of the junction left unmatched. CDR3 length: 15 residues. Per germline, CDR1 SGHRS and CDR2 YFSETQ. For the CDR3, the DNA is TGCGCCAGCAGCCTTATGGGGACAGGGAATGAAAAACTGTTTTTT. Translated, it gives CASSLMGTGNEKLFF.

In DNA, the CDR3 is TGCGCCAGCAGCCGGCCGGGGGGAGGGCCTCCCTACGAGCAGTACTTC. Residues: CASSRPGGGPPYEQYF. The chain links TRBV5-1 to TRBJ2-7; 7 bases line up with TRBD2. CDR1 and CDR2 from the germline V gene are SGHRS and YFSETQ. V gave up 4 bases and J gave up 2 bases; unmatched junction bases: 12. There are 16 residues in the CDR3.

The chain has TRBV5-1 and TRBJ2-2; TRBD1 is a possible D gene (6 bases). V lost 1 base, J lost 4 bases, and 11 bases lay in between. Germline-derived CDR1 and CDR2 are SGHRS and YFSETQ. CDR3 length: 15 residues. This chain's CDR3 is CASSLLQGGTGELFF. In DNA form, the CDR3 reads TGCGCCAGCAGCTTGTTACAGGGTGGCACCGGGGAGCTGTTTTTT.

The gene calls are TRBV6-1 and TRBJ2-5; D not certain. Trimming pared 5 bases from V and 2 bases from J, leaving 9 bases between. CDR3 length: 13 amino acids. Germline CDR1 MNHNS, CDR2 SASEGT. DNA of the CDR3: TGTGCCAGCAGTAAGAGGCGGCAAGAGACCCAGTACTTC. This encodes CASSKRRQETQYF.